The entry that follows covers one TCR beta chain sequence. The antigen this receptor binds is unknown. No base quality values were provided; no much bigger clone lies one nucleotide off. The source of the sample is a study of OX40 agonist ivuxolimab in advanced cancers. In the study overall: Ivuxolimab, which targeted the costimulatory receptor OX40 (CD134), was an agonistic, fully human IgG2 monoclonal antibody. Intravenous ivuxolimab was administered to patients every 2 weeks at six dose levels: 0.01, 0.1, 0.3, 1.5, 3 and 10 mg/kg. Among the roughly 50 dose-escalation patients, approximately 20 had hepatocellular carcinoma, approximately 15 melanoma, 9 renal cell carcinoma and 9 head and neck cancer. In the dose-escalation cohort, about four fifths of patients were male, and the mean age was 60 years with a range of 23 to 79. Patients were allowed to have had prior anti-PD-1, anti-PD-L1 or anti-CTLA-4 therapy, and around 40% of the dose-escalation patients had previously received checkpoint inhibitors. Partial responses occurred in three dose-escalation patients, of whom one had hepatocellular carcinoma and two had cutaneous melanoma. The point of sequencing TCRbeta in the periphery was to test whether ivuxolimab changed TCR sequence diversity and drove clonal T-cell expansion. The paper reports the monotherapy dose-escalation portion (N of about 47 patients) of the phase I ivuxolimab trial.

The V and J ends are trimmed by 5 bases and 0 bases, leaving 6 bases between them. CDR3 length: 13 amino acids, cysteine to phenylalanine. Only the CDR3 portion is preserved as DNA: 39 bases, with reading frame beginning at the first base. CDR1 is given as SGHTA and CDR2 as FQGNSA, both from the germline V gene. Overall results and qualifications from the work: At doses of 0.1 to 3.0 mg/kg, clonal expansion of both CD4+ and CD8+ T cells in blood was seen between baseline and week 6. In the 0.1-3.0 mg/kg groups, partial responders were among the patients with the lowest normalized peripheral clonal expansion, particularly in CD8+ T cells. Low levels of normalized T-cell clonal expansion were also seen in some nonresponding patients. The antigen specificity of the clonally expanded peripheral T cells was not determined. On average, CD8+ T cells showed more expanded clones than CD4+ T cells after ivuxolimab.

The trial excluded patients who had a history of autoimmune disease or were on systemic immunosuppression. Peripheral blood for TCR sequencing was drawn from every dose cohort at baseline, at cycle 4 day 1 and at cycle 7 day 1. The samples were drawn from a first-in-human, open-label, multicenter phase I dose-escalation trial of ivuxolimab. The trial enrolled adults with locally advanced or metastatic head and neck squamous cell, hepatocellular, melanoma or renal cell carcinoma. CD4+ and CD8+ T cells were sorted separately from peripheral blood before TCR sequencing. To sequence the TCRbeta CDR3 region, genomic DNA was isolated from the sorted cells. The immunoSEQ Assay was used for sequencing of TCRbeta CDR3 regions. In TCRdb, the immuneACCESS table is reduced to in-frame sequences with V and J assigned. These tables do not hold every clone; where another copy was compared, an unresolved V gene accounts for under half, and the others remain unexplained. This sample gives tens of thousands of clones in total; 80% to 85% of them show up just once. The top ten clones comprise under 13% of the sample.

This TCR was recovered from an adult with an advanced solid tumor such as melanoma, head and neck, liver or kidney cancer. The chain uses TRBV7-2 and TRBJ2-3; no confident D gene assignment can be made. This sample comprised CD4+ or CD8+ T cells sorted from blood, obtained in a trial of the OX40 agonist ivuxolimab. The DNA sequence reads TGTGCCAGCAGCCAGCGTAGCACAGATACGCAGTATTTT. Translated, it gives CASSQRSTDTQYF. Reference TRBV7-2 and TRBJ2-3 proteins supply the regions before and after the CDR3; the full variable domain is: GAGVSQSPSNKVTEKGKDVELRCDPISGHTALYWYRQSLGQGLEFLIYFQGNSAPDKSGLPSDRFSAERTGGSVSTLTIQRTQQEDSAVYLCASSQRSTDTQYFGPGTRLTVL.